Listed here are 11 T cell receptor beta chains from one sample, sequenced in a study of CD8+CD57+ T cells in acquired aplastic anemia. TCR beta VDJ and CDR3 profiling used genomic DNA as template. TCRdb redid the calling of the reads with MiXCR, one entry per CDR3 protein. The profile covers around 400,000 distinct CDR3 sequences, with about two thirds appearing a single time and approximately 4% taken by the ten largest. Specimen: sorted CD4+, CD8+, or CD8+CD57+ T cells (not recorded which) from PBMCs. Receptors originate from a human donor in good health, serving as a control.

This clonotype was seen repeatedly, ten times or more. Here the CDR3 DNA reads TGTGCCAGCAGCTTGGGACTGAGAGGATACTATGGCTACACCTTC. Its protein product is CASSLGLRGYYGYTF. The V gene is TRBV5-8, the J gene TRBJ1-2; no definite D call. The CDR3 has 15 amino acids. V shed 0 bases and J shed 3 bases, with 12 bases lying between them. Per the germline V gene, CDR1 is SGHTS and CDR2 is YDEGEE. The full variable domain, rest sourced from reference TRBV5-8 and TRBJ1-2, is EAGVTQSPTHLIKTRGQQATLRCSPISGHTSVYWYQQALGLGLQFLLWYDEGEERNRGNFPPRFSGRQFPNYSSELNVNALELEDSALYLCASSLGLRGYYGYTFGSGTRLTVV.

The rearrangement joins TRBV4-3 to TRBJ2-7; 9 bases are a match to TRBD2. CDR1 and CDR2 (germline): LGHNA, YSLEER. This CDR3 contains 17 residues. J was trimmed by 2 bases and V by 6 bases; bases with no gene match: 14. CDR3 DNA: TGCGCCAGCAGTCCGCCCCCGCGACTAGCGGTAACCTACGAGCAGTACTTC. It translates to CASSPPPRLAVTYEQYF.

Details on this clonotype: The junction departs from germline at one end; a sequencing error may be responsible. This chain uses TRBV7-9 with TRBJ1-1; D possibly corresponds to TRBD1 (6 bases). Germline CDR1 is SEHNR and CDR2 is FQNEAQ (reference sequence). This CDR3 is 13 amino acids long. This CDR3 reads CASKEQGTGDNVF. CDR3 DNA sequence: TGTGCCAGCAAGGAACAGGGAACTGGTGACAATGTCTTT. Full variable domain (outside the CDR3, taken from reference TRBV7-9 and TRBJ1-1): DTGVSQNPRHKITKRGQNVTFRCDPISEHNRLYWYRQTLGQGPEFLTYFQNEAQLEKSRLLSDRFSAERPKGSFSTLEIQRTEQGDSAMYLCASKEQGTGDNVFGQGTRLTVV.

On this clonotype itself: It is unclear where the CDR3 begins or ends on the DNA, so no DNA is shown, and the CDR3 is as TCRdb lists it. The V gene is TRBV2, the J gene TRBJ1-2. Termini included, the CDR3 measures 15 amino acids. Germline CDR1 reads SNHLY; CDR2 reads FYNNEI. The chain's CDR3 is CASSATRETQYFGTF.

The V call is TRBV7-2, the J call TRBJ1-4, with a tentative D call TRBD1 (5 bases). The CDR3 contains 17 residues. V was trimmed by 4 bases and J by 11 bases, leaving 26 bases between them. Germline values: CDR1 SGHTA, CDR2 FQGNSA. Written as DNA, the CDR3 is TGTGCCAGCAGCTCCGAGGGAGGGGATCAGCGCCAGCATAAACTGTTTTTT. It encodes CASSSEGGDQRQHKLFF.

This clonotype turned up a few times. CDR3 DNA: TGTGCCACCAGCACTCGGACAGGGCAGGGCTACACCTTC. Translated: CATSTRTGQGYTF. The genes are TRBV15 and TRBJ1-2; 8 bases line up with TRBD1. In germline, CDR1 is LNHNV, CDR2 YYDKDF (reference sequence). The V and J ends lost 4 bases and 8 bases, in that order; junction bases with no gene match: 6. This CDR3 has 13 amino acids.

This clonotype has just one count. The junction departs from germline at one end; a sequencing error may be responsible. The CDR3 region has the DNA TGTGCCAGCAGCCTAATGTCGGCCGAGCTGTACTTC. Its translation: CASSLMSAELYF. The chain uses TRBV7-9 and TRBJ2-2; D unclear. The CDR3 contains 12 residues. Germline V gives CDR1 SEHNR, CDR2 FQNEAQ (reference sequence).

In regard to this clonotype: Because the CDR3 is missing its conserved closing phenylalanine or tryptophan, this is likely a read error. The chain is built from TRBV7-9 and TRBJ2-7; 11 positions match TRBD1. There are 15 residues in the CDR3. V lost 5 bases, J lost 6 bases, and 9 bases stayed unmatched. Germline CDR1 is SEHNR and CDR2 is FQNEAQ (reference sequence). In DNA form, the CDR3 reads TGTGCCAGCAGCCCGGGACAGGGGGGCTTCCGCGAGCAGTACCTC. Amino acids: CASSPGQGGFREQYL.

The chain recombines TRBV10-2 with TRBJ1-1, with a possible D match to TRBD1 (5 bases). CDR1 is WSHSY and CDR2 is SAAADI in the germline V gene. The CDR3 totals 13 residues. The V end lost 6 bases, the J end lost 0 bases, and 8 bases lay between the germline ends. The CDR3 nucleotides are TGCGCCAGCAGAGGCAGGGTGAACACTGAAGCTTTCTTT. As protein: CASRGRVNTEAFF.

This clonotype was seen many times. The gene calls are TRBV7-8 and TRBJ2-7; TRBD1 is a possible D gene (6 bases). V lost 1 base, J lost 2 bases, and 18 bases lay in between. Per germline, CDR1 SGHVS and CDR2 FQNEAQ. The CDR3 covers 17 residues. DNA for the CDR3: TGTGCCAGCAGCTTAGGGTTACGGGCTAGGGGGACCTACGAGCAGTACTTC. This gives the protein CASSLGLRARGTYEQYF.

Comments on this clonotype: One end of the junction does not line up with germline, which may come from a read error. The chain employs TRBV7-9 and TRBJ1-2; no definite D call. The CDR3 is 12 residues long. Per germline, CDR1 SEHNR and CDR2 FQNEAQ (reference sequence). Here the CDR3 reads CASSVRTGSYTF. CDR3 bases: TGTGCCAGCAGCGTGAGAACGGGGAGCTACACATTC.